This entry features one T cell receptor (beta chain) sequence. The data originate from a study of blood T cell repertoires in COVID-19. Original data processing: Estimated nucleated cell counts came from reference gene primer amplification. The table came from immunoSEQ multiplex PCR; TCRdb's copy has only in-frame clones and leaves some out. V, J and clone size reflect that table, while D and trimming were determined from the DNA. The repertoire consists of some 200,000 clones, with roughly 90% occurring once and the leading ten covering over 9.5%. Enrolment of Seattle patients took place during active infection, and they were followed longitudinally. This clonotype was sampled from a woman aged 55-75 years with COVID-19, enrolled during active disease. Sequences were obtained from peripheral blood.

CDR3 region: CASSPQRGNYGYTF. The CDR3 DNA is TGTGCCAGCAGCCCCCAGAGGGGGAACTATGGCTACACCTTC. The chain has TRBV5-5 and TRBJ1-2, with D perhaps TRBD1 (6 bases). The CDR3 consists of 14 residues. Trimming pared 4 bases from V and 2 bases from J, leaving 12 bases between. Looked up from germline, CDR1 is SGHKS and CDR2 is YYEKEE (reference sequence).